This passage covers 2 T cell receptor beta chains from one sample sequenced in a study of cytomegalovirus exposure and HLA in healthy donors. The PCR ran on 60 Vbeta and 13 Jbeta primers. Sequenced by immunoSEQ multiplex PCR; TCRdb stores in-frame clones only, minus some. This sample has 140,000 or so clones, with over 60% found just once. Sequenced: PBMCs. Every receptor here comes from a woman aged 25 to 39 in good health and CMV-seronegative.

V is TRBV7-8 and J is TRBJ1-5; D possibly corresponds to TRBD1 (5 bases). The V and J ends lost 0 bases and 0 bases respectively, with 9 bases between them. The CDR3 contains 16 residues. CDR1 and CDR2 (germline): SGHVS, FQNEAQ. CDR3 sequence reads: CASSLAPTDSNQPQHF. The CDR3 coding sequence is TGTGCCAGCAGCTTAGCGCCGACAGATAGCAATCAGCCCCAGCATTTT. Full variable domain (rest looked up from reference TRBV7-8 and TRBJ1-5): GAGVSQSPRYKVAKRGQDVALRCDPISGHVSLFWYQQALGQGPEFLTYFQNEAQLDKSGLPSDRFFAERPEGSVSTLKIQRTQQEDSAVYLCASSLAPTDSNQPQHFGDGTRLSIL.

A remark on this clone: Other DNA sequences of this sample code for an identical CDR3. The V gene is TRBV6-5, the J gene TRBJ1-2, with 7 positions matching TRBD1. Trimming at V came to 0 bases and at J to 0 bases, leaving 1 base not matched to a gene. This CDR3 contains 15 residues. The germline gives CDR1 MNHEY, CDR2 SVGAGI. The CDR3 loop is CASSYSDRPNYGYTF. In DNA, the CDR3 is TGTGCCAGCAGTTACTCGGACAGGCCTAACTATGGCTACACCTTC.